One and the same sample provided the 27 T cell receptor beta chains below, sequenced in a study of regulatory T cells in long-lasting Graves disease. Time point reported: newly diagnosed GD, antithyroid drugs for less than 3 months. Following extraction of RNA from PBMCs, that RNA was used to make the TCR library. For TCR beta, libraries came from iRepertoire HTBI primers and Arm-PCR of CDR3 regions. TCRdb re-analysed the multiplex PCR reads in MiXCR, keeping a single row per CDR3 protein. The data show a few hundred thousand distinct CDR3 sequences, 15% seen once. The same data also contributed to another study, on T cells in Graves' hyperthyroidism and ophthalmopathy.

The specimen comprised peripheral blood mononuclear cells (PBMCs), sampled at new diagnosis, from a patient treated with antithyroid drugs. These receptors all stem from a woman aged 35 to 49 with Graves disease.

The V call is TRBV20-1, the J call TRBJ2-1, with TRBD2 identical over 16 bases. The V gene end was trimmed by 4 bases and the J gene end by 13 bases; junction bases not matched to a gene: 10. This CDR3 spans 15 amino acids. Germline V gene lookup returns CDR1 DFQATT and CDR2 SNEGSKA (reference sequence). CDR3 coding DNA: TGCAGTGCTACAACGGGACTAGCGGGAGGGCAGGAACAGTTCTTC. This translates into CSATTGLAGGQEQFF.

The rearrangement uses TRBV7-9 and TRBJ2-7; unclear D gene. Trimming shortened V by 0 bases and J by 4 bases, and 10 bases separated the two germline ends. The germline V gene encodes CDR1 SEHNR and CDR2 FQNEAQ (reference sequence). The CDR3 runs to 14 residues. CDR3 coding DNA: TGTGCCAGCAGCTTAGCGCCTCACTCATACGAGCAGTACTTC. Its protein product is CASSLAPHSYEQYF.

This chain uses TRBV24-1 with TRBJ2-1, with TRBD1 matching 9 bases. This CDR3 comprises 14 residues. J gave up 6 bases and V 3 bases, and 2 bases lay outside the gene matches. The V gene's germline CDR1 is KGHDR and CDR2 SFDVKD. The CDR3 loop reads CATSDPGQGNEQFF. The CDR3 DNA reads TGTGCCACCAGTGATCCGGGACAGGGCAATGAGCAGTTCTTC.

This clonotype has a count of ten or more. CDR3 sequence reads: CASSDQGSRGTHTQYF. DNA for the CDR3: TGTGCCAGCAGTGATCAAGGGTCCAGGGGGACACATACGCAGTATTTT. V usage is TRBV2 and J usage is TRBJ2-3; 7 bases agree with TRBD1. The CDR3 loop spans 16 amino acids. CDR1 SNHLY and CDR2 FYNNEI come from the germline V gene. Trimming cost V 3 bases and J 7 bases; bases outside gene matches: 13.

This clonotype was detected ten times or more. The chain links TRBV11-2 to TRBJ2-7; D gene uncertain. V was trimmed by 1 base and J by 3 bases, leaving 10 bases between them. CDR3 size: 14 residues. From germline, CDR1 is SGHAT and CDR2 FQNNGV. CDR3 sequence: CASSLATWGYEQYF. The CDR3 DNA sequence: TGTGCCAGCAGCTTAGCTACCTGGGGCTACGAGCAGTACTTC.

This clonotype was found once. The chain combines TRBV5-1 with TRBJ1-5, with D possibly TRBD1 on 5 matching bases. This CDR3 spans 19 amino acids. With 1 base removed from V and 0 bases from J, the gap between germline ends came to 20 bases. Germline CDR1 is SGHRS and CDR2 is YFSETQ. Here the CDR3 DNA reads TGCGCCAGCAGCTTGATCCGGGGATGGGGGGGGGATAGCAATCAGCCCCAGCATTTT. This encodes CASSLIRGWGGDSNQPQHF.

Ten or more counts support this clonotype. The chain carries TRBV6-2 or TRBV6-3 and TRBJ1-1; possibly TRBD1 for D (5 bases). Per the germline V gene, CDR1 is MNHEY and CDR2 is SVGEGT. CDR3 length: 15 amino acids. V was shortened by 5 bases and J by 4 bases, with 17 bases between the two germline ends. CDR3 protein: CASSISTQGATEAFF. The CDR3, as DNA: TGTGCCAGCAGTATTAGTACTCAGGGAGCCACTGAAGCTTTCTTT.

Comment on this clonotype: A much larger clonotype is one base distant, so this may be a read error. This chain joins TRBV19 and TRBJ1-6; 10 bases match TRBD1. The V gene's germline CDR1 is LNHDA and CDR2 SQIVND (reference sequence). The CDR3 has 13 residues. J gave up 8 bases and V 10 bases, and 5 bases lay outside the gene matches. The CDR3 loop reads CATGDRGDSPLHF. DNA of the CDR3: TGTGCCACCGGGGACAGGGGCGATTCACCCCTCCACTTT.

In this sample, this clonotype turned up a few times. This chain links TRBV12-3 or TRBV12-4 with TRBJ2-7; D might be TRBD1 (6 bases). The V end lost 5 bases, the J end lost 5 bases, and 10 bases lay between the germline ends. This CDR3 has 12 residues. This CDR3 is CASSTGYHEQYF. CDR3 nucleotide sequence: TGTGCCAGCAGTACAGGGTACCACGAGCAGTACTTC.

This clonotype appeared many times. The J gene is TRBJ1-1, the V gene TRBV9; TRBD1 might be the D (6 bases). V was pared by 4 bases and J by 1 base, with 23 bases between. CDR3 length equals 18 residues. Germline V gene data show CDR1 as SGDLS and CDR2 as YYNGEE. CDR3 in DNA: TGTGCCAGCAGCCTATATTCAGGGGCTTGGGAGGGGAACACTGAAGCTTTCTTT. This codes for CASSLYSGAWEGNTEAFF. Based on the CDR3 plus reference TRBV9 and TRBJ1-1, the full variable domain is DSGVTQTPKHLITATGQRVTLRCSPRSGDLSVYWYQQSLDQGLQFLIQYYNGEERAKGNILERFSAQQFPDLHSELNLSSLELGDSALYFCASSLYSGAWEGNTEAFFGQGTRLTVV.

This clonotype has more than one count but fewer than ten. This chain links TRBV9 with TRBJ2-3; 9 positions agree with TRBD2. The CDR3 is 15 amino acids. Looked up from germline, CDR1 is SGDLS and CDR2 is YYNGEE. The V gene end was trimmed by 3 bases and the J gene end by 2 bases; junction bases not matched to a gene: 4. DNA of the CDR3: TGTGCCAGCAGCGCGACTAGCGGCCTCACAGATACGCAGTATTTT. Translated: CASSATSGLTDTQYF.

V is TRBV5-1 and J is TRBJ2-1; 10 positions match TRBD2. This CDR3 has 16 residues. The V segment lost 3 bases and the J segment 8 bases; nucleotides outside the gene matches: 11. The germline V gene has CDR1 SGHRS and CDR2 YFSETQ. The CDR3: CASSSLAGGLFDEQFF. The DNA of the CDR3 is TGCGCCAGCAGCTCGTTAGCGGGAGGCCTGTTCGATGAGCAGTTCTTC.

This clonotype was seen repeatedly, ten times or more. V usage is TRBV24-1 and J usage is TRBJ2-3; no definite D call. Germline CDR1 KGHDR, CDR2 SFDVKD. With 4 bases removed from V and 6 bases from J, the gap between germline ends came to 10 bases. This CDR3 comprises 13 residues. CDR3 bases: TGTGCCACCAGTGACGCAAGTGGGGATACGCAGTATTTT. Its translation: CATSDASGDTQYF.

The rearrangement joins TRBV19 to TRBJ2-1, with 7 positions matching TRBD2. The CDR3 spans 15 residues. V lost 4 bases to trimming and J lost 9 bases; unmatched junction nucleotides: 12. Germline assignment: CDR1 LNHDA and CDR2 SQIVND (reference sequence). CDR3 sequence reads: CASSKPGLFSSEQFF. Here the CDR3 DNA reads TGTGCCAGTAGTAAACCGGGACTATTCAGCAGTGAGCAGTTCTTC.

In regard to this clonotype: This may arise from a read error, as a much more abundant clone is one base away. The V gene is TRBV20-1, the J gene TRBJ2-6, with 11 positions matching TRBD2. The CDR3 covers 17 residues. V was clipped by 3 bases and J by 2 bases; unmatched bases: 6. Per the germline V gene, CDR1 is DFQATT and CDR2 is SNEGSKA (reference sequence). The CDR3 here is CSASVLAGGPGANVLTF. The CDR3 DNA sequence: TGCAGTGCTAGCGTCCTAGCGGGAGGTCCTGGGGCCAACGTCCTGACTTTC.

Note on this clonotype: The CDR3 does not close with the conserved phenylalanine or tryptophan, likely indicating a read error. The chain employs TRBV4-1 and TRBJ2-7, with D possibly matching TRBD2 (5 bases). V was pared by 1 base and J by 2 bases, with 9 bases between. This CDR3 has 14 residues. The germline V gene encodes CDR1 MGHRA and CDR2 YSYEKL. The CDR3 DNA reads TGCGCCAGCAGCCAAGGCCGGGGAACCTACGAGCAGTACCTC. Residues: CASSQGRGTYEQYL.

The chain links TRBV7-2 to TRBJ2-6; TRBD1 matches 9 bases. CDR1 SGHTA and CDR2 FQGNSA come from the germline V gene. The CDR3 runs 19 residues. The V and J ends lost 3 bases and 0 bases, in that order; junction bases with no gene match: 9. CDR3 DNA sequence: TGTGCCAGCAGCTTCCCACGGGACAGGGCTAGCTCTGGGGCCAACGTCCTGACTTTC. Its translation: CASSFPRDRASSGANVLTF.

This clonotype was detected many times. The DNA of the CDR3 is TGTGCCATCAGTGGCCCCTCCGCTAGCGGGAGTAGGGGTGAGCAGTTCTTC. This sequence encodes CAISGPSASGSRGEQFF. The rearrangement uses TRBV10-3 and TRBJ2-1; 10 bases agree with TRBD2. Per germline, CDR1 ENHRY and CDR2 SYGVKD. There are 17 residues in the CDR3. V was pared by 4 bases and J by 9 bases, with 15 bases of the junction left unmatched.

This clonotype was counted a few times. The chain has TRBV4-1 and TRBJ1-6; unclear D gene. The CDR3 consists of 15 residues. CDR1 is MGHRA and CDR2 is YSYEKL in the germline V gene. Trimming stripped 0 bases from V and 6 bases from J, with 9 bases between. DNA for the CDR3: TGCGCCAGCAGCCAAGATCCGGGCCCTAATTCACCCCTCCACTTT. The encoded protein is CASSQDPGPNSPLHF.

This clonotype was counted between two and nine times. The chain links TRBV28 to TRBJ2-3, with 7 bases fitting TRBD1. CDR3 length: 12 residues. Per germline, CDR1 MDHEN and CDR2 SYDVKM. With V trimmed by 5 bases and J by 6 bases, 2 bases remained unmatched. CDR3 nucleotide sequence: TGTGCCAGCAGTCAGGACAGGGATACGCAGTATTTT. Its translation: CASSQDRDTQYF.

On this clonotype: The conserved phenylalanine or tryptophan normally closing the CDR3 is absent here, so this likely arose from a read error. This sequence joins TRBV5-1 and TRBJ2-7; D is ambiguous. This CDR3 contains 15 residues. V shed 0 bases and J shed 1 base, with 11 bases lying between them. Germline lookup yields CDR1 SGHRS and CDR2 YFSETQ. The CDR3 DNA reads as TGCGCCAGCAGCTTGGGTACAGCTGAGTCCTACGAGCAGTACCTC. This sequence encodes CASSLGTAESYEQYL.

The chain carries TRBV10-3 and TRBJ2-2; D may correspond to TRBD1 or TRBD2 (5 bases each). Trimming took 3 bases from V and 7 from J, leaving 15 bases between them. The CDR3 is made up of 15 amino acids. The germline V gene has CDR1 ENHRY and CDR2 SYGVKD. The CDR3, as DNA: TGTGCCATCAGTGATCGGTCAGGGACGATCGGGGAGCTGTTTTTT. This encodes CAISDRSGTIGELFF.

The chain uses TRBV30 and TRBJ2-7; D is undetermined. The length of the CDR3 is 13 residues. Germline V gene lookup returns CDR1 GTSNPN and CDR2 SVGIG (reference sequence). The ends were cut back, 1 base at V and 5 bases at J, with 12 bases in the middle. In nucleotides, the CDR3 is TGTGCCTGGAGTGCTCCCTCCGACCACGAGCAGTACTTC. Translated, it gives CAWSAPSDHEQYF.

Note on this clonotype: A much more abundant neighbour one base away suggests this may be a read error. The V call is TRBV3-1, the J call TRBJ2-1, with D hard to call. The CDR3 sequence is 17 residues long. Germline V lookup: CDR1 LGHDT, CDR2 YNNKEL (reference sequence). V gave up 4 bases and J gave up 0 bases, with 16 bases separating them. The CDR3 DNA is TGTGCCAGCAGCCCCCCCCAGTCTATCATCTCCTACAATGAGCAGTTCTTC. The encoded protein is CASSPPQSIISYNEQFF.

This clonotype occurred many times. The chain combines TRBV5-1 with TRBJ1-1; D gene uncertain. The CDR3 covers 17 residues. V lost 4 bases to trimming and J lost 1 base, with 20 bases between them. Germline values: CDR1 SGHRS, CDR2 YFSETQ. CDR3 DNA sequence: TGCGCCAGCAGCGACCCACCCCGACAAACCTCGAACACTGAAGCTTTCTTT. It specifies CASSDPPRQTSNTEAFF.

This clonotype has ten or more counts. V and J are TRBV20-1 and TRBJ2-5, with D perhaps TRBD2 (5 bases). This CDR3 is built from 13 residues. Per the germline V gene, CDR1 is DFQATT and CDR2 is SNEGSKA (reference sequence). Trimming pared 3 bases from V and 10 bases from J, leaving 18 bases between. CDR3 region: CSARGGPPGVQYF. CDR3 sequence (DNA): TGCAGTGCTAGGGGTGGACCACCCGGGGTCCAGTACTTC.

This clonotype was observed at least ten times. The J gene is TRBJ2-1, the V gene TRBV3-1, with D hard to call. Trimming pared 5 bases from V and 8 bases from J, leaving 19 bases between. Germline V gene lookup returns CDR1 LGHDT and CDR2 YNNKEL (reference sequence). The CDR3 contains 15 residues. The CDR3 protein is CASSDDWIAGDEQFF. The CDR3 bases are TGTGCCAGCAGCGACGACTGGATCGCTGGGGATGAGCAGTTCTTC.